The present entry profiles one T cell receptor (beta chain) with its context. Its antigen is still unknown. CDR1 and CDR2 from the germline V gene are MNHEY and SVGAGI. V was cut by 2 bases and J by 4 bases, with 14 bases left in between. The length of the CDR3 is 15 residues. These data are taken from a study of beta chain features in type 1 diabetes. Across the whole study: Over all samples combined, some 110 million sorted cells were examined.

Expressed TCRB transcripts were sequenced because the entire RNA isolate underwent reverse transcription. Some clones are missing from TCRdb's copy, which holds only in-frame ones; the method was immunoSEQ multiplex PCR. The sample lists almost 350,000 clones; around 7.6% were seen once. Study-level results: A potential PCR bias toward shorter templates would be equal in patient and control samples. The similarity of naive, central memory and Treg TCRB repertoires appeared greater among patients than among healthy donors. TCRB CDR3 length was moderately but significantly reduced in all four CD4+ subsets of Type 1 diabetes patients.

The receptor was derived from a woman under 30 in good health. J is TRBJ1-2 and V is TRBV6-5; D may be TRBD1 (5 bases). The sequencing sample was made of central memory CD4+ T cells from blood. The chain's CDR3 is CASSYTYRSGYGYTF. The CDR3 bases are TGTGCCAGCAGTTACACCTACAGGAGTGGCTATGGCTACACCTTC.